The 10 T cell receptor beta chains below come from one sample, sequenced in a study of blood T cell repertoires in COVID-19. Profiling relied on immunoSEQ multiplex PCR, and the TCRdb table lists in-frame clones only, not all of them. The table records around 130,000 clones, around 80% of them present only once. The sample taken for sequencing was peripheral blood. These receptors were collected from a man aged 70 or older with acute or convalescent COVID-19.

This clone was observed a handful of times. This CDR3 is CASSQDDRNYGYTF. CDR3 nucleotides: TGTGCCAGCAGCCAAGATGACAGGAACTATGGCTACACCTTC. This rearrangement joins TRBV3-1 (or the pseudogene TRBV3-2) to TRBJ1-2, with a tentative D call TRBD1 (6 bases). The CDR3 sequence is 14 residues long. V was pared by 0 bases and J by 2 bases, with 7 bases between. Germline V gene sequence: CDR1 LGHDT, CDR2 YNNKEL (reference sequence).

This clone appeared a few times. The chain carries TRBV10-3 and TRBJ2-5; D unresolved. Germline V gives CDR1 ENHRY, CDR2 SYGVKD. Trimming cost V 3 bases and J 1 base, with 9 bases left between them. The CDR3 is 14 amino acids. CDR3 amino acids: CAISEWSTQETQYF. CDR3 nucleotide sequence: TGTGCCATCAGTGAATGGAGTACCCAAGAGACCCAGTACTTC.

The chain is built from TRBV19 and TRBJ2-3; the D gene is possibly TRBD1 (5 bases). CDR3 length equals 14 residues. Germline CDR1 and CDR2: LNHDA and SQIVND (reference sequence). V gave up 5 bases and J gave up 6 bases, with 15 bases separating them. CDR3: CASSFQGTSDTQYF. Here the CDR3 DNA reads TGTGCCAGTAGTTTCCAGGGAACCTCGGATACGCAGTATTTT.

This chain uses TRBV6-5 with TRBJ2-1; possibly TRBD2 for D (5 bases). The length of the CDR3 is 13 residues. Germline V gene sequence: CDR1 MNHEY, CDR2 SVGAGI. V shed 6 bases and J shed 4 bases, with 10 bases lying between them. The CDR3 reads CASSRDHYNEQFF. CDR3 sequence (DNA): TGTGCCAGCAGCCGGGATCATTACAATGAGCAGTTCTTC.

The chain recombines TRBV6-5 with TRBJ2-2; weak D call: TRBD1 (6 bases). The CDR3 runs 14 residues. Germline V lookup: CDR1 MNHEY, CDR2 SVGAGI. V lost 7 bases, J lost 0 bases, and 9 bases lay in between. The CDR3 is CASTRTANTGELFF. DNA for the CDR3: TGTGCCAGCACCAGGACAGCGAACACCGGGGAGCTGTTTTTT.

This clone showed up just a few times. The rearrangement uses TRBV2 and TRBJ2-3; D is uncertain. Trimming left V 7 bases short and J 0 bases short, with 8 bases between. Germline CDR1 SNHLY, CDR2 FYNNEI. There are 13 residues in the CDR3. CDR3 DNA sequence: TGTGCCAGCAAGGAGTTTAGCACAGATACGCAGTATTTT. It codes for CASKEFSTDTQYF. Looking up the rest from reference TRBV2 and TRBJ2-3 gives the full variable domain: EPEVTQTPSHQVTQMGQEVILRCVPISNHLYFYWYRQILGQKVEFLVSFYNNEISEKSEIFDDQFSVERPDGSNFTLKIRSTKLEDSAMYFCASKEFSTDTQYFGPGTRLTVL.

CDR3: CASGYSLRRTFMNTEAFF. DNA for the CDR3: TGTGCTAGTGGTTACTCACTACGCAGGACATTCATGAACACTGAAGCTTTCTTT. This chain uses TRBV12-5 with TRBJ1-1, with a tentative D call TRBD1 (5 bases). The CDR3 sequence is 18 residues long. The V gene's germline CDR1 is LGHNT and CDR2 FRNRAP. Trimming took 4 bases from V and 0 from J, leaving 21 bases between them.

The CDR3 spells CASSPRGGGVQETQYF. The CDR3 DNA follows: TGTGCCAGCAGCCCCCGAGGCGGGGGGGTCCAAGAGACCCAGTACTTC. This chain uses TRBV7-3 with TRBJ2-5; TRBD2 aligns across 9 bases. Germline loops: CDR1 SGHTA, CDR2 FQGTGA. Trimming cost V 5 bases and J 1 base; bases outside gene matches: 8. The CDR3 has 16 amino acids.

The V call is TRBV5-1, the J call TRBJ2-7; TRBD1 aligns across 12 bases. Trimming cost V 1 base and J 7 bases; bases outside gene matches: 9. This CDR3 region has 16 residues. In germline, CDR1 is SGHRS, CDR2 YFSETQ. The CDR3 sequence is CASSLPGTGGKGEQYF. DNA for the CDR3: TGCGCCAGCAGCTTGCCCGGGACAGGGGGCAAAGGGGAGCAGTACTTC.

This chain links TRBV6-5 with TRBJ2-1, with a possible D match to TRBD1 (5 bases). Germline V gives CDR1 MNHEY, CDR2 SVGAGI. Deletions cut 11 bases from V and 1 base from J, with 12 bases between. This CDR3 has 13 amino acids. The CDR3 coding sequence is TGTGCCGCAGGGCAGCGTTCCTACAATGAGCAGTTCTTC. This translates into CAAGQRSYNEQFF.